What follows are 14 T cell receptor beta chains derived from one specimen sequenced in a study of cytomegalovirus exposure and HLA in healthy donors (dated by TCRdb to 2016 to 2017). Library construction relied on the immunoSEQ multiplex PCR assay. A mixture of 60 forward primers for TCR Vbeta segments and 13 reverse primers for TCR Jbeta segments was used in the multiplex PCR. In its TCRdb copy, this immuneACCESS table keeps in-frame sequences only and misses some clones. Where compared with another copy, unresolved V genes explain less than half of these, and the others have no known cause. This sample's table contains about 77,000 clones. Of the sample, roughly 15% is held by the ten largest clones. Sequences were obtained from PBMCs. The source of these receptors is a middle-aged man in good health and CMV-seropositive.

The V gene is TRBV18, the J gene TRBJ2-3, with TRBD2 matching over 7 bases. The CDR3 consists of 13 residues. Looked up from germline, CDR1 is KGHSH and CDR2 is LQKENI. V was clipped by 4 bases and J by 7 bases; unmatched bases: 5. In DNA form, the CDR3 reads TGTGCCAGCTCACAGGGGACTAAAAATACGCAGTATTTT. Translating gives CASSQGTKNTQYF.

The CDR3 spells CASSLVVGRGEGNQPQHF. CDR3 nucleotides: TGTGCCAGCAGCTTAGTAGTGGGCAGGGGAGAAGGCAATCAGCCCCAGCATTTT. The gene calls are TRBV7-9 and TRBJ1-5, with D possibly being TRBD1 (6 bases). The CDR3 spans 18 residues. The germline V and J ends were trimmed by 1 base and 2 bases, with 18 bases remaining between them. The germline V gene encodes CDR1 SEHNR and CDR2 FQNEAQ (reference sequence).

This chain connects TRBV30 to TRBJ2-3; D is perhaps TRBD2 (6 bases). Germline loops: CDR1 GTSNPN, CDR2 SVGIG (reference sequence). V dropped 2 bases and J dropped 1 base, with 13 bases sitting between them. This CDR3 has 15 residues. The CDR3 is CAWSFGGVGTDTQYF. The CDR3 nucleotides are TGTGCCTGGAGTTTCGGGGGAGTCGGCACAGATACGCAGTATTTT.

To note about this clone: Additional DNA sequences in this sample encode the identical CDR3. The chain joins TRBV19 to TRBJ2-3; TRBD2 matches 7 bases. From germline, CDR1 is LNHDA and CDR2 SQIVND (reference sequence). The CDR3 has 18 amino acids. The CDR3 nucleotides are TGTGTAACCAGTAAGTTGGAGGGTCTAGCGGTTAGCACAGATACGCAGTATTTT. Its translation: CVTSKLEGLAVSTDTQYF. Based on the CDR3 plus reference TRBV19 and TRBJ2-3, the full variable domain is DGGITQSPKYLFRKEGQNVTLSCEQNLNHDAMYWYRQDPGQGLRLIYYSQIVNDFQKGDIAEGYSVSREKKESFPLTVTSAQKNPTAFYLCVTSKLEGLAVSTDTQYFGPGTRLTVL.

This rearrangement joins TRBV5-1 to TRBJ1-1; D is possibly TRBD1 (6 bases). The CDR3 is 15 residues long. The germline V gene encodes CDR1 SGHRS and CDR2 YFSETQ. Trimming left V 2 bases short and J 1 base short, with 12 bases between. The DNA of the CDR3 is TGCGCCAGCAGCTTAACCCTAGGGGGGAACACTGAAGCTTTCTTT. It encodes CASSLTLGGNTEAFF.

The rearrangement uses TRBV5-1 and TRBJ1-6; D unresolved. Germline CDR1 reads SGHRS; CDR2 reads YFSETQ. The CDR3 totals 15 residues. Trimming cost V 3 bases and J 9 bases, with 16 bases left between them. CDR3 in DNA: TGCGCCAGCAGCTCCCTCCGTCGAGCAGGTTCACCCCTCCACTTT. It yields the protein CASSSLRRAGSPLHF. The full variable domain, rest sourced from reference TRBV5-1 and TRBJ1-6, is KAGVTQTPRYLIKTRGQQVTLSCSPISGHRSVSWYQQTPGQGLQFLFEYFSETQRNKGNFPGRFSGRQFSNSRSEMNVSTLELGDSALYLCASSSLRRAGSPLHFGNGTRLTVT.

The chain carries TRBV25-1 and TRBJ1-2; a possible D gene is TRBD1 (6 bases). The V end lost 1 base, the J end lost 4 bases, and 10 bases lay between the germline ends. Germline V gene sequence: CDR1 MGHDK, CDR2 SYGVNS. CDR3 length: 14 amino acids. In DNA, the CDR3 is TGTGCCAGCAGTGAATCCGGCAGGGGCTATGGCTACACCTTC. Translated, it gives CASSESGRGYGYTF.

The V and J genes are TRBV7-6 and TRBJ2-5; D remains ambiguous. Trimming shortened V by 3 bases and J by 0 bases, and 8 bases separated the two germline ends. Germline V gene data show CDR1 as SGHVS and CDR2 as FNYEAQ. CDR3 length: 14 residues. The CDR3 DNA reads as TGTGCCAGCAGCTTGGGCTTGTACCAAGAGACCCAGTACTTC. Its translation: CASSLGLYQETQYF.

CDR3 bases: TGCGCCAGCAGCTTGGTGGCAGGTAACACCGGGGAGCTGTTTTTT. As protein: CASSLVAGNTGELFF. This rearrangement joins TRBV5-1 to TRBJ2-2; no firm D call. The germline CDR1 and CDR2 sequences are SGHRS and YFSETQ. The V end lost 0 bases, the J end lost 2 bases, and 8 bases lay between the germline ends. The CDR3 extends over 15 amino acids.

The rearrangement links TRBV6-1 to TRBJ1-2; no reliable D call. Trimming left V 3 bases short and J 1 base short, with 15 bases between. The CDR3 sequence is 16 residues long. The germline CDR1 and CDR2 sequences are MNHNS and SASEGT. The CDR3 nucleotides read TGTGCCAGCAGTGAGGCAGACTCTAGTCTTAACTATGGCTACACCTTC. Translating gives CASSEADSSLNYGYTF.

The CDR3 DNA reads as TGTGCCAGCAGTGAACTAAGGGGGCAGAGGGCTGAAGCTTTCTTT. It is translated as CASSELRGQRAEAFF. The chain carries TRBV6-1 and TRBJ1-1, with 7 nucleotides matching TRBD1. This CDR3 has 15 residues. Germline V gene data show CDR1 as MNHNS and CDR2 as SASEGT. The V gene end was trimmed by 2 bases and the J gene end by 6 bases; junction bases not matched to a gene: 9.

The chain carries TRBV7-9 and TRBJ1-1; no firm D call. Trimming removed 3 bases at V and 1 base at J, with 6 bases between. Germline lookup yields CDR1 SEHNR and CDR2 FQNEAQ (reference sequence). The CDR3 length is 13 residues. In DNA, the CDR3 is TGTGCCAGCAGCTTCCCGGGGAACACTGAAGCTTTCTTT. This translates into CASSFPGNTEAFF.

As DNA, the CDR3 is TGTGCCAGCAGTTTAGGGCAGGGGAAGGGCTACACCTTC. Its protein is CASSLGQGKGYTF. The V call is TRBV27, the J call TRBJ1-2, with a possible D match to TRBD1 (6 bases). This CDR3 comprises 13 residues. Germline V gene sequence: CDR1 MNHEY, CDR2 SMNVEV (reference sequence). Trimming removed 2 bases from V and 8 bases from J, with 12 bases in between.

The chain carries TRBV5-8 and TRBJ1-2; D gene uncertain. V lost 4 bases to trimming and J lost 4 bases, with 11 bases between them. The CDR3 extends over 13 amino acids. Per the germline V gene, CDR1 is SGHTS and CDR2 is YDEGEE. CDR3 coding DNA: TGTGCCAGCAGCCTGGGAGGAGGCTATGGCTACACCTTC. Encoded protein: CASSLGGGYGYTF. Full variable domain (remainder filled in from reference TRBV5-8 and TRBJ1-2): EAGVTQSPTHLIKTRGQQATLRCSPISGHTSVYWYQQALGLGLQFLLWYDEGEERNRGNFPPRFSGRQFPNYSSELNVNALELEDSALYLCASSLGGGYGYTFGSGTRLTVV.